The text below deals with one T cell receptor beta chain. Its binding antigen is unknown. The input lacks base qualities; no much larger clone sits a single base away. To identify antigen-specific CD4+ T cell clonotypes by their expansion, the ViraFEST assay first stimulated PBMC with viral peptide pools and then applied TCR sequencing. After about 9 days of culture, CD4+ T cells were isolated with the EasySep CD4+ T cell isolation kit. Each participant got two doses of an mRNA SARS-CoV-2 vaccine, either BNT162b2 or mRNA-1273. Healthy vaccine recipients had no prior SARS-CoV-2 infection, confirmed by negative nucleocapsid antibodies before and after vaccination. Each well held roughly 2.2 million PBMC cultured in IMDM containing 5% human AB serum, roughly 9.6 IU/ml IL-2 and gentamicin, along with roughly 10 ug/ml peptides. Half of the culture medium was replaced with fresh IL-2-containing medium on days 3 and 7. Unless noted otherwise, every peptide stimulation condition was grown in triplicate wells. PBMC were separated from whole blood using Ficoll-Paque Plus gradient centrifugation and were then either cryopreserved at -140C or used fresh. Overlapping peptide pools spanned the spike proteins of SARS-CoV-2 and the common cold coronaviruses HCoV-NL63, HCoV-OC43 and HCoV-229E. The QIAamp micro DNA kit was used to extract genomic DNA from the cultured CD4+ T cells.

This entry belongs to a study of vaccination effects on CD4 cells after COVID-19 (dated by TCRdb to between 2020 and 2023). A note on the overall study: Across the study, the median time from the second dose to post-vaccine sampling was 72 days (range 14 to 241). Cultures from other donors in the study were sequenced with the Oncomine TCR Beta short-read assay on an Illumina iSeq 100. SARS-CoV-2 spike-specific CD4+ TCR repertoires from before and after mRNA vaccination were compared in COVID-19 convalescent patients and in infection-naive vaccine recipients. The full study included 10 COVID-19 convalescent patients and a handful of SARS-CoV-2-naive healthy vaccine recipients.

CDR1 SGHDN and CDR2 FVKESK are derived from the germline V gene. A distance of 6 bases separates the germline ends of V and J, which lose 2 bases and 4 bases respectively. The CDR3 covers 13 residues, taking in both the cysteine and the phenylalanine. Only CDR3 DNA remains: 39 bases, in frame from the first base. To prepare the library, the immunoSEQ multiplex PCR assay was applied. DNA from the cultured, isolated CD4+ T cells was subjected to TCR beta CDR3 sequencing. In the original analysis: Non-productive TCR sequences were removed and reads were trimmed to the CDR3 region, keeping CDR3s of at least 7 amino acids. Antigen-specific clonotypes were identified with the MANAFEST web app by comparing expansion in peptide wells against reference cultures. To be called positive, a clone needed expansion at FDR<0.05 compared with the reference and with all other wells, an odds ratio greater than 5, and a frequency greater than 0.1% in two replicate wells. Cross-reactive clonotypes were defined as significantly expanded in SARS-CoV-2 spike wells and in at least one common cold coronavirus spike condition. Levenshtein distance calculated with the stringdist R package was used to assess CDR3 similarity, and unrooted trees were constructed with ape in R 3.6.1. TCRdb stores this immuneACCESS table with in-frame sequences only. Part of the clones is absent; in the studies checked, under half of the shortfall reflects unresolved V genes, and no reason is known for the rest. The V and J calls and clone size come from that table; D and trimming were worked out from the DNA. The sample table contains tens of thousands of clones; only one count was recorded for around 74% of them. The ten most abundant clones make up about 15% of the sample.

The paper as a whole reports these results and caveats: At late post-vaccination timepoints, both infection-induced and vaccine-induced clones showed marked clonal contraction, consistent with waning T cell responses. The study was limited by a small number of convalescent patients and lacked early post-infection timepoints. Among healthy vaccine recipients, nearly all vaccine-induced clones were SARS-CoV-2 mono-reactive, and only 1 of 255 was cross-reactive with common cold coronaviruses.

This clonotype was sampled from a human donor who received a COVID-19 vaccine. Here the sequenced sample was CD4+ T cells from PBMCs cultured with HCoV-OC43 spike peptides, taken after COVID-19 vaccination. The meaning of the sample's cell subset or site label: HCoV-OC43 spike overlapping peptide pool stimulation. Here the chain combines TRBV14 and TRBJ1-5; the D gene is not confidently resolved. The sequenced DNA is TGTGCCAGCAGCCAAAGCAGGAATCAGCCCCAGCATTTT. Its amino acids are CASSQSRNQPQHF.